These 21 T cell receptor beta chains were sequenced from one sample in a study of T cell responses to AZD1222 COVID-19 vaccine. Profiled with immunoSEQ multiplex PCR; TCRdb holds only in-frame clones, not every one. The table shows 110,000 or so clones, with 88% occurring only once. This specimen consisted of peripheral blood, obtained 28 days after the second AZD1222 dose. The receptors derive from an adult who received the AZD1222 COVID-19 vaccine.

This clone was observed once. The chain combines TRBV19 with TRBJ1-5, with TRBD1 matching over 10 bases. CDR1 LNHDA and CDR2 SQIVND come from the germline V gene (reference sequence). The length of the CDR3 is 14 residues. After removal of 9 bases from V and 3 bases from J, the junction contained 5 bases not matched to a gene. In DNA form, the CDR3 reads TGTGCCAGCACCGGGACAGGGGACAATCAGCCCCAGCATTTT. It codes for CASTGTGDNQPQHF. Using reference TRBV19 and TRBJ1-5 for the parts outside the CDR3, the full variable domain is DGGITQSPKYLFRKEGQNVTLSCEQNLNHDAMYWYRQDPGQGLRLIYYSQIVNDFQKGDIAEGYSVSREKKESFPLTVTSAQKNPTAFYLCASTGTGDNQPQHFGDGTRLSIL.

The V gene is TRBV29-1, the J gene TRBJ2-2; 8 nucleotides match TRBD2. The length of the CDR3 is 14 residues. In germline, CDR1 is SQVTM, CDR2 ANQGSEA. Germline trimming cut 4 bases from V and 4 bases from J; bases unmatched to any gene: 5. The CDR3 here is CSVGGLVGTGELFF. CDR3 nucleotides: TGCAGCGTTGGGGGACTAGTAGGCACCGGGGAGCTGTTTTTT.

The gene calls are TRBV14 and TRBJ1-5; D ambiguous. CDR3 size: 17 residues. CDR1 is SGHDN and CDR2 is FVKESK in the germline V gene. Trimming pared 0 bases from V and 1 base from J, leaving 13 bases between. The CDR3 DNA sequence: TGTGCCAGCAGCCAAGAGGCGCGGGATGGGAGCAATCAGCCCCAGCATTTT. Amino acids: CASSQEARDGSNQPQHF.

The chain joins TRBV10-3 to TRBJ1-5; 9 nucleotides match TRBD1. Germline V gives CDR1 ENHRY, CDR2 SYGVKD. V trimming: 5 bases; J trimming: 5 bases; junction bases outside the gene matches: 13. This CDR3 region has 17 residues. CDR3 in amino acids: CAISIGFRTGEDQPQHF. DNA for the CDR3: TGTGCCATCAGTATAGGATTTCGGACAGGGGAGGATCAGCCCCAGCATTTT.

The chain links TRBV28 to TRBJ1-2; D is ambiguous. Germline lookup yields CDR1 MDHEN and CDR2 SYDVKM. This CDR3 has 12 amino acids. V shed 8 bases and J shed 4 bases, with 11 bases lying between them. The DNA for the CDR3 is TGTGCCAGCGCGAGTGGGTTCTATGGCTACACCTTC. Translation: CASASGFYGYTF.

V usage is TRBV4-2 and J usage is TRBJ1-5; 7 nucleotides align to TRBD1. CDR1 LGHNA and CDR2 YNFKEQ come from the germline V gene. This CDR3 comprises 16 residues. The trim removed 1 base at V and 4 bases at J, leaving 7 bases unmatched. The CDR3, as DNA: TGTGCCAGCAGCCAAGGTACGGGACAGTTTAATCAGCCCCAGCATTTT. Encoded protein: CASSQGTGQFNQPQHF.

The rearrangement links TRBV27 to TRBJ1-1; D uncertain. The CDR3 is made up of 11 amino acids. V was clipped by 3 bases and J by 7 bases, with 6 bases between them. Germline CDR1 is MNHEY and CDR2 is SMNVEV (reference sequence). The CDR3 bases are TGTGCCAGCAGTTTGCTAAATGAAGCTTTCTTT. Translating it yields CASSLLNEAFF.

The chain uses TRBV9 and TRBJ1-5; 8 bases map to TRBD1. V lost 3 bases and J lost 8; bases outside the gene matches: 10. CDR3 length: 15 amino acids. Germline lookup yields CDR1 SGDLS and CDR2 YYNGEE. CDR3: CASSAGTGPSEPQHF. Here the CDR3 DNA reads TGTGCCAGCAGCGCCGGGACAGGTCCTTCGGAGCCCCAGCATTTT. The full variable domain, completed using reference TRBV9 and TRBJ1-5, is DSGVTQTPKHLITATGQRVTLRCSPRSGDLSVYWYQQSLDQGLQFLIQYYNGEERAKGNILERFSAQQFPDLHSELNLSSLELGDSALYFCASSAGTGPSEPQHFGDGTRLSIL.

The J gene is TRBJ2-7, the V gene TRBV5-1, with 8 nucleotides matching TRBD2. The CDR3 consists of 14 residues. Germline loops: CDR1 SGHRS, CDR2 YFSETQ. With 7 bases clipped from V and 3 bases from J, the junction kept 9 bases outside the gene matches. The CDR3 nucleotides are TGCGCCAGCGGCGCGGGAGGCGCCCTCTACGAGCAGTACTTC. The encoded protein is CASGAGGALYEQYF.

J is TRBJ2-1 and V is TRBV7-3; perhaps TRBD2 as D (6 bases). V was shortened by 4 bases and J by 14 bases, with 15 bases between the two germline ends. From germline, CDR1 is SGHTA and CDR2 FQGTGA. CDR3 length equals 12 residues. Written as DNA, the CDR3 is TGTGCCAGCAGCTCCCCAGCGGGTCCGAAGTTCTTC. This sequence encodes CASSSPAGPKFF.

The genes are TRBV2 and TRBJ2-7, with a possible D match to TRBD2 (5 bases). V was clipped by 3 bases and J by 2 bases, with 8 bases between them. This CDR3 is 13 amino acids long. The germline V gene encodes CDR1 SNHLY and CDR2 FYNNEI. The CDR3 DNA sequence: TGTGCCAGCAGTGAGGACTGGACCTACGAGCAGTACTTC. Its protein is CASSEDWTYEQYF.

This clone was counted once. The chain combines TRBV6-5 with TRBJ2-3, with 9 positions matching TRBD2. The germline V gene encodes CDR1 MNHEY and CDR2 SVGAGI. V lost 4 bases, J lost 5 bases, and 7 bases stayed unmatched. There are 15 residues in the CDR3. The CDR3 DNA reads TGTGCCAGCAGTTCGCCTAGCGGGGACCAAGATACGCAGTATTTT. Translation: CASSSPSGDQDTQYF.

The V gene is TRBV5-6, the J gene TRBJ2-7; 10 bases align to TRBD1. The CDR3 sequence is 14 residues long. CDR1 and CDR2 from the germline V gene are SGHDT and YYEEEE. Trimming cost V 2 bases and J 2 bases; bases outside gene matches: 1. For the CDR3, the DNA is TGTGCCAGCAGCTTAGGGACAGGGGCCTACGAGCAGTACTTC. It translates to CASSLGTGAYEQYF.

The V call is TRBV5-4, the J call TRBJ1-2; D might be TRBD1 (6 bases). CDR3 length: 15 residues. Trimming stripped 3 bases from V and 8 bases from J, with 20 bases between. Germline-derived CDR1 and CDR2 are SGHNT and YYREEE (reference sequence). Here the CDR3 reads CASSSPLGQGSGYTF. In DNA, the CDR3 is TGTGCCAGCAGCTCCCCGTTGGGGCAGGGGAGCGGCTACACCTTC.

The rearrangement uses TRBV7-2 and TRBJ2-5; D possibly corresponds to TRBD2 (6 bases). V lost 2 bases and J 0 bases, leaving 22 bases between the germline ends. CDR1 is SGHTA, CDR2 FQGNSA, per germline. This CDR3 has 19 amino acids. CDR3 sequence reads: CASSLLPLGSGGYQETQYF. CDR3 bases: TGTGCCAGCAGCTTACTACCCCTCGGCTCTGGGGGGTACCAAGAGACCCAGTACTTC.

V is TRBV13 and J is TRBJ2-7; D gene ambiguous. This CDR3 comprises 14 residues. V was shortened by 5 bases and J by 7 bases, with 18 bases between the two germline ends. Per germline, CDR1 PRHDT and CDR2 FYEKMQ (reference sequence). The CDR3 protein is CASSERHGSGEQYF. In nucleotides, the CDR3 is TGTGCCAGCAGCGAACGCCACGGTTCGGGTGAGCAGTACTTC.

This chain connects TRBV27 to TRBJ1-3; D unclear. CDR1 is MNHEY and CDR2 is SMNVEV in the germline V gene (reference sequence). The length of the CDR3 is 16 residues. V gave up 2 bases and J gave up 0 bases, with 11 bases separating them. CDR3 sequence reads: CASSLNRAGSGNTIYF. CDR3 sequence (DNA): TGTGCCAGCAGTTTAAATCGTGCCGGCTCTGGAAACACCATATATTTT.

The rearrangement links TRBV28 to TRBJ2-7; TRBD2 agrees at 10 bases. Looked up from germline, CDR1 is MDHEN and CDR2 is SYDVKM. Losses at the gene ends were 3 bases for V and 4 bases for J; bases not matched to a gene: 6. CDR3 length: 15 residues. CDR3 protein: CASSFQASGSYEQYF. The DNA of the CDR3 is TGTGCCAGCAGTTTTCAGGCTAGCGGGAGTTACGAGCAGTACTTC.

The rearrangement links TRBV19 to TRBJ2-7; D remains unclear. The V gene's germline CDR1 is LNHDA and CDR2 SQIVND (reference sequence). The CDR3 has 16 residues. Trimming took off 6 bases at V and 0 bases at J, with 18 bases between the two ends. Written as DNA, the CDR3 is TGTGCCAGTAGGGTCAGTGCGCGCCCAGACTCCTACGAGCAGTACTTC. This encodes CASRVSARPDSYEQYF.

This chain connects TRBV6-2 or TRBV6-3 to TRBJ1-1; possible D gene TRBD1, 5 bases. This CDR3 contains 15 residues. Germline V gene data show CDR1 as MNHEY and CDR2 as SVGEGT. V was pared by 2 bases and J by 1 base, with 11 bases between. The CDR3 sequence: CASSYRGDGNTEAFF. DNA of the CDR3: TGTGCCAGCAGTTACCGGGGGGACGGGAACACTGAAGCTTTCTTT.

V gene TRBV9 combines with J gene TRBJ2-3; TRBD2 aligns across 8 bases. The CDR3 runs to 17 residues. The V and J ends lost 4 bases and 0 bases, in that order; junction bases with no gene match: 10. From germline, CDR1 is SGDLS and CDR2 YYNGEE. The chain's CDR3 is CASSLTGGGSSTDTQYF. The DNA for the CDR3 is TGTGCCAGCAGCCTCACTGGCGGGGGGAGTAGCACAGATACGCAGTATTTT.